What follows are 16 T cell receptor beta chains derived from one specimen sequenced in a study of blood T cell repertoires in COVID-19. The repertoire was sequenced with immunoSEQ multiplex PCR; TCRdb's copy has only in-frame clones and lacks some. This repertoire shows 150,000 to 200,000 clones, around 77% found once; its top ten account for roughly 17%. The sequenced sample was peripheral blood. These receptors were collected from a man aged 55 to 70 with active or convalescent COVID-19.

This chain links TRBV5-1 with TRBJ2-2; TRBD1 agrees at 9 bases. The CDR3 covers 15 residues. Trimming took 4 bases from V and 4 from J; bases not matched to a gene: 5. CDR1 is SGHRS, CDR2 YFSETQ, per germline. CDR3: CASSVQGAGTGELFF. CDR3 nucleotides: TGCGCCAGCAGCGTACAGGGGGCCGGCACCGGGGAGCTGTTTTTT.

CDR3 protein: CASSQGVWTAYQETQYF. In DNA form, the CDR3 reads TGTGCCAGCAGCCAAGGGGTTTGGACTGCGTACCAAGAGACCCAGTACTTC. The V and J genes are TRBV4-2 and TRBJ2-5; tentative D call: TRBD2 (5 bases). Germline CDR1 is LGHNA and CDR2 is YNFKEQ. V lost 1 base and J lost 0, with 15 bases in between. The CDR3 totals 17 residues.

The chain links TRBV1 to TRBJ1-1; TRBD1 is the table's D call and was not checked against the DNA. TRBV1 is a listed pseudogene. The CDR3 has 12 residues. In DNA form, the CDR3 reads TGCACCAGCAGCCCAGGGGTGACTGAAGCTTTCTTT. Encoded protein: CTSSPGVTEAFF.

The gene calls are TRBV24-1 and TRBJ1-2; 10 positions match TRBD1. The CDR3 is 13 amino acids. The V gene's germline CDR1 is KGHDR and CDR2 SFDVKD. V was clipped by 7 bases and J by 4 bases; unmatched bases: 2. CDR3 residues: CATRGQGSYGYTF. As DNA, the CDR3 is TGTGCCACCAGGGGACAGGGGTCCTATGGCTACACCTTC.

The chain has TRBV10-3 and TRBJ2-5; D may be TRBD2 (7 bases). Trimming cost V 10 bases and J 0 bases, with 18 bases left between them. Germline V gives CDR1 ENHRY, CDR2 SYGVKD. CDR3 length: 15 amino acids. The CDR3 protein is CATGGGALDQETQYF. The CDR3 DNA sequence: TGTGCCACGGGCGGGGGCGCTTTGGACCAAGAGACCCAGTACTTC.

This clone has just a few counts. DNA of the CDR3: TGTGCCAGCAGCCAGAAAAGGGGCCCCGGGACTAGCGGGCTTAATGAGCAGTTCTTC. Translated, it gives CASSQKRGPGTSGLNEQFF. The chain has TRBV3-1 (or the pseudogene TRBV3-2) and TRBJ2-1; 12 nucleotides match TRBD2. The CDR3 has 19 amino acids. V gave up 3 bases and J gave up 7 bases; unmatched junction bases: 16. Germline CDR1 reads LGHDT; CDR2 reads YNNKEL (reference sequence).

This clone was seen once. The CDR3 reads CATSAKETQYF. The CDR3 DNA is TGTGCCACCAGTGCAAAAGAGACCCAGTACTTC. The rearrangement uses TRBV24-1 and TRBJ2-5; no firm D call. This CDR3 has 11 residues. Per the germline V gene, CDR1 is KGHDR and CDR2 is SFDVKD. The ends were cut back, 5 bases at V and 3 bases at J, with 3 bases in the middle.

The chain couples TRBV7-2 to TRBJ1-5, with a weak D call TRBD1 (6 bases). The germline V gene encodes CDR1 SGHTA and CDR2 FQGNSA. The CDR3 totals 14 residues. Trimming removed 4 bases from V and 5 bases from J, with 12 bases in between. Here the CDR3 DNA reads TGTGCCAGCAGCTCCCTAAACAGGGATCAGCCCCAGCATTTT. It translates to CASSSLNRDQPQHF.

The chain uses TRBV15 and TRBJ2-4; the D gene is possibly TRBD1 (6 bases). V was shortened by 2 bases and J by 7 bases, with 15 bases between the two germline ends. CDR3 length equals 15 residues. Germline V gene data show CDR1 as LNHNV and CDR2 as YYDKDF (reference sequence). CDR3 residues: CATSRSESGVNIQYF. CDR3 coding DNA: TGTGCCACCAGCAGATCGGAGTCAGGGGTCAACATTCAGTACTTC.

V usage is TRBV11-2 and J usage is TRBJ2-5; 9 nucleotides match TRBD1. The CDR3 runs 15 residues. Losses at the gene ends were 7 bases for V and 5 bases for J; bases not matched to a gene: 11. Germline CDR1 is SGHAT and CDR2 is FQNNGV. CDR3 in DNA: TGTGCCAGCACCCCTAAGGGGACAGGGCAGGAGACCCAGTACTTC. It encodes CASTPKGTGQETQYF.

This clone was found a few times. J is TRBJ2-3 and V is TRBV12-3 or TRBV12-4; 11 bases line up with TRBD2. This CDR3 is 13 amino acids long. The trim removed 2 bases at V and 11 bases at J, leaving 3 bases unmatched. CDR3 DNA sequence: TGTGCCAGCAGTTTAAGACTAGCGGGATGGCAGTATTTT. Translating it yields CASSLRLAGWQYF.

This chain's CDR3 is CSVSRNRASTDTQYF. In DNA form, the CDR3 reads TGCAGCGTTTCCCGTAACAGGGCTAGCACAGATACGCAGTATTTT. V usage is TRBV29-1 and J usage is TRBJ2-3; possibly TRBD1 for D (6 bases). The CDR3 has 15 amino acids. Looked up from germline, CDR1 is SQVTM and CDR2 is ANQGSEA. Trimming stripped 5 bases from V and 0 bases from J, with 15 bases between.

The chain uses TRBV24-1 and TRBJ1-2; D gene uncertain. V lost 3 bases and J 8 bases, leaving 6 bases between the germline ends. The V gene's germline CDR1 is KGHDR and CDR2 SFDVKD. There are 11 residues in the CDR3. DNA for the CDR3: TGTGCCACCAGTGATCGGTGGGGCTACACCTTC. Translated, it gives CATSDRWGYTF.

This clone was seen a few times. This sequence joins TRBV11-2 and TRBJ1-1; 8 bases match TRBD1. Germline loops: CDR1 SGHAT, CDR2 FQNNGV. This CDR3 spans 11 amino acids. V trimming: 6 bases; J trimming: 11 bases; junction bases outside the gene matches: 5. The CDR3 spells CASRLYRGAFF. CDR3 coding DNA: TGTGCCAGCAGGTTATACAGGGGGGCTTTCTTT.

This sequence joins TRBV4-2 and TRBJ2-7; 12 positions match TRBD2. V lost 1 base and J lost 0; bases outside the gene matches: 4. Germline V gene lookup returns CDR1 LGHNA and CDR2 YNFKEQ. The CDR3 length is 17 residues. CDR3 amino acids: CASSQGLAGDFSYEQYF. DNA of the CDR3: TGTGCCAGCAGCCAAGGACTAGCGGGAGACTTCTCCTACGAGCAGTACTTC.

The gene calls are TRBV21-1 and TRBJ2-2; the table's D call of TRBD2 was not tested on the DNA. TRBV21-1 is recorded as a pseudogene. The CDR3 runs 15 residues. The CDR3 protein is CASSNLAGNTGELFF. The CDR3 nucleotides are TGTGCCAGCAGCAACTTAGCGGGCAACACCGGGGAGCTGTTTTTT.